The 27 T cell receptor beta chains listed next were all sequenced from one sample in a study of CD8 T cells in Susac syndrome. RNA, at roughly 0.45 to 1 ug, was reverse transcribed with random hexamers. MiXCR was run by TCRdb on the immunoSEQ multiplex PCR reads, yielding one entry per CDR3 protein. The sample lists some 210,000 distinct CDR3 sequences; approximately 94% were seen once. The sequenced material came from CD4+ T cells from PBMCs. These receptors were obtained from a human donor with Susac syndrome.

This chain links TRBV11-1 with TRBJ2-1; 11 bases align to TRBD2. V lost 5 bases, J lost 7 bases, and 13 bases stayed unmatched. CDR1 SGHAT and CDR2 FQDESV come from the germline V gene (reference sequence). The CDR3 is made up of 17 amino acids. CDR3 coding DNA: TGTGCCAGCAGCGGTACCGTGACTAGCGGGGTTAGTAATGAGCAGTTCTTC. Translating gives CASSGTVTSGVSNEQFF. Combining the CDR3 with reference TRBV11-1 and TRBJ2-1 gives the whole variable domain EAEVAQSPRYKITEKSQAVAFWCDPISGHATLYWYRQILGQGPELLVQFQDESVVDDSQLPKDRFSAERLKGVDSTLKIQPAELGDSAMYLCASSGTVTSGVSNEQFFGPGTRLTVL.

CDR3 sequence: CASSEGRNTEAFF. The DNA for the CDR3 is TGTGCCAGCAGTGAAGGGAGGAACACTGAAGCTTTCTTT. The rearrangement joins TRBV6-4 to TRBJ1-1; unclear D gene. The germline V gene encodes CDR1 MRHNA and CDR2 SNTAGT. V lost 3 bases and J lost 1, with 6 bases in between. The CDR3 contains 13 residues.

This rearrangement joins TRBV5-1 to TRBJ2-2, with 8 bases lining up with TRBD1. The ends lost 9 bases at V and 1 base at J; junction bases unmatched: 8. Germline V CDR1 and CDR2: SGHRS, YFSETQ. The CDR3 totals 15 residues. CDR3 loop: CATGQGDVNTGELFF. In DNA, the CDR3 is TGCGCCACCGGACAGGGAGATGTGAACACCGGGGAGCTGTTTTTT.

The sample holds one count of this clonotype. The chain combines TRBV7-9 with TRBJ2-3; D is unclear. CDR3 length equals 13 residues. V dropped 4 bases and J dropped 3 bases, with 8 bases sitting between them. Germline assignment: CDR1 SEHNR and CDR2 FQNEAQ (reference sequence). CDR3 sequence reads: CASSYSGTDTQYF. DNA for the CDR3: TGTGCCAGCAGCTACTCCGGGACAGATACGCAGTATTTT.

CDR3 DNA sequence: TGTGCCAGCACCTCCTGGGGGACGAACACCGGGGAGCTGTTTTTT. Translating it yields CASTSWGTNTGELFF. The chain couples TRBV6-6 to TRBJ2-2; D possibly uses TRBD1 or TRBD2 (5 bases each). Trimming stripped 7 bases from V and 0 bases from J, with 12 bases between. CDR1 is MNHNY, CDR2 SVGAGI, per germline (reference sequence). The CDR3 runs 15 residues.

This chain connects TRBV20-1 to TRBJ1-2; weak D call: TRBD1 (5 bases). CDR3 length: 12 residues. The V end lost 4 bases, the J end lost 4 bases, and 10 bases lay between the germline ends. Germline assignment: CDR1 DFQATT and CDR2 SNEGSKA (reference sequence). CDR3 amino acids: CSATGTSYGYTF. The CDR3 DNA sequence: TGCAGTGCTACCGGGACCTCCTATGGCTACACCTTC.

This clonotype was seen once. V and J are TRBV28 and TRBJ2-7; TRBD2 agrees at 12 bases. The germline V gene has CDR1 MDHEN and CDR2 SYDVKM. Germline trimming cut 6 bases from V and 9 bases from J; bases unmatched to any gene: 12. This CDR3 contains 15 residues. CDR3: CASSYTPLAGGPQYF. The CDR3 nucleotides are TGTGCCAGCAGCTATACCCCTCTAGCGGGGGGGCCGCAGTACTTC.

V gene TRBV7-2 combines with J gene TRBJ2-5; 11 positions agree with TRBD2. The CDR3 loop spans 19 amino acids. V lost 1 base, J lost 0 bases, and 10 bases stayed unmatched. CDR1 is SGHTA, CDR2 FQGNSA, per germline. The CDR3 sequence is CASSLGVLAGGPHQETQYF. In DNA form, the CDR3 reads TGTGCCAGCAGCTTAGGAGTGCTAGCGGGGGGACCCCACCAAGAGACCCAGTACTTC. The full variable domain, completed using reference TRBV7-2 and TRBJ2-5, is GAGVSQSPSNKVTEKGKDVELRCDPISGHTALYWYRQSLGQGLEFLIYFQGNSAPDKSGLPSDRFSAERTGGSVSTLTIQRTQQEDSAVYLCASSLGVLAGGPHQETQYFGPGTRLLVL.

The rearrangement uses TRBV20-1 and TRBJ2-7; unclear D gene. There are 12 residues in the CDR3. Trimming took 4 bases from V and 3 from J, leaving 10 bases between them. Germline CDR1 reads DFQATT; CDR2 reads SNEGSKA (reference sequence). This chain's CDR3 is CSAMLPGYEQYF. CDR3 nucleotides: TGCAGTGCTATGCTCCCGGGCTACGAGCAGTACTTC.

In its sample, this clonotype was seen once. This rearrangement joins TRBV20-1 to TRBJ2-3; 8 positions match TRBD2. Germline V CDR1 and CDR2: DFQATT, SNEGSKA (reference sequence). The CDR3 is made up of 14 amino acids. Germline trimming cut 6 bases from V and 1 base from J; bases unmatched to any gene: 6. CDR3 protein: CSAPPAGGTDTQYF. In nucleotides, the CDR3 is TGCAGTGCCCCTCCAGCGGGGGGCACAGATACGCAGTATTTT.

The chain recombines TRBV5-6 with TRBJ2-1; a weak D match, TRBD2 (6 bases). In germline, CDR1 is SGHDT, CDR2 YYEEEE. V was cut by 2 bases and J by 0 bases, with 15 bases left in between. This CDR3 region has 17 residues. This CDR3 reads CASSFFTLGGSYNEQFF. For the CDR3, the DNA is TGTGCCAGCAGCTTCTTCACCTTGGGGGGCTCCTACAATGAGCAGTTCTTC.

The genes are TRBV7-2 and TRBJ1-5; tentatively, D is TRBD1 (6 bases). Germline CDR1 is SGHTA and CDR2 is FQGNSA. The CDR3 has 15 amino acids. Trimming shortened V by 6 bases and J by 5 bases, and 17 bases separated the two germline ends. The CDR3 reads CASSLITGIDQPQHF. The CDR3 bases are TGTGCCAGCAGTTTGATAACAGGGATCGATCAGCCCCAGCATTTT.

A single count supports this clonotype. The chain carries TRBV2 and TRBJ1-5, with D perhaps TRBD1 (6 bases). CDR1 is SNHLY, CDR2 FYNNEI, per germline. The CDR3 contains 16 residues. Trimming left V 5 bases short and J 3 bases short, with 17 bases between. The CDR3 spells CASSLYGQKSNQPQHF. Written as DNA, the CDR3 is TGTGCCAGCAGTCTTTATGGACAGAAATCCAATCAGCCCCAGCATTTT.

This rearrangement joins TRBV19 to TRBJ2-4; D possibly corresponds to TRBD2 (7 bases). V was pared by 3 bases and J by 0 bases, with 12 bases between. The CDR3 totals 16 residues. The germline V gene encodes CDR1 LNHDA and CDR2 SQIVND (reference sequence). DNA for the CDR3: TGTGCCAGTAGTATCGGGGGGACACTAGCCAAAAACATTCAGTACTTC. Encoded protein: CASSIGGTLAKNIQYF.

J is TRBJ1-2 and V is TRBV29-1; D not resolved. Germline V lookup: CDR1 SQVTM, CDR2 ANQGSEA. This CDR3 contains 12 residues. V lost 7 bases and J 2 bases, leaving 11 bases between the germline ends. The CDR3 DNA follows: TGCAGCGCGAGGTACCTGAACTATGGCTACACCTTC. It translates to CSARYLNYGYTF.

The count of this clonotype is one. The chain employs TRBV18 and TRBJ2-4; D is perhaps TRBD1 (6 bases). Trimming removed 1 base from V and 1 base from J, with 11 bases in between. The length of the CDR3 is 16 residues. Germline V gives CDR1 KGHSH, CDR2 LQKENI. The CDR3 loop reads CASSPRDTIAKNIQYF. The CDR3 DNA reads as TGTGCCAGCTCACCACGGGACACCATCGCCAAAAACATTCAGTACTTC.

The chain uses TRBV7-3 and TRBJ2-3; 7 bases are shared with TRBD1. The CDR3 length is 14 residues. The germline V gene has CDR1 SGHTA and CDR2 FQGTGA. The V and J ends lost 5 bases and 3 bases, in that order; junction bases with no gene match: 5. CDR3 sequence: CASSGQGDTDTQYF. The DNA of the CDR3 is TGTGCCAGCAGCGGGCAGGGGGATACAGATACGCAGTATTTT. The full variable domain, in which reference TRBV7-3 and TRBJ2-3 provide the parts outside the CDR3, is GAGVSQTPSNKVTEKGKYVELRCDPISGHTALYWYRQSLGQGPEFLIYFQGTGAADDSGLPNDRFFAVRPEGSVSTLKIQRTERGDSAVYLCASSGQGDTDTQYFGPGTRLTVL.

The gene calls are TRBV6-5 and TRBJ1-4; 10 nucleotides agree with TRBD1. The germline V gene has CDR1 MNHEY and CDR2 SVGAGI. The V segment lost 4 bases and the J segment 5 bases; nucleotides outside the gene matches: 10. The CDR3 consists of 17 residues. CDR3 sequence reads: CASSSPGQGTLNEKLFF. In DNA, the CDR3 is TGTGCCAGCAGTTCCCCGGGACAGGGGACCCTGAATGAAAAACTGTTTTTT.

The chain recombines TRBV28 with TRBJ1-2; 10 nucleotides line up with TRBD1. CDR3 length equals 13 residues. Unmatched junction bases numbered 4, after V lost 5 bases and J lost 7 bases. Germline-derived CDR1 and CDR2 are MDHEN and SYDVKM. CDR3 nucleotides: TGTGCCAGCAGTCGGACAGGGGGTAGTGGCTACACCTTC. This gives the protein CASSRTGGSGYTF.

The V gene is TRBV6-1, the J gene TRBJ2-1; possible D gene TRBD1, 6 bases. The CDR3 runs 13 residues. V lost 4 bases to trimming and J lost 9 bases, with 13 bases between them. Germline CDR1 and CDR2: MNHNS and SASEGT. Written as DNA, the CDR3 is TGTGCCAGCAGTGTGTCAGGGGAAGGTGAGCAGTTCTTC. This gives the protein CASSVSGEGEQFF.

This clonotype showed up just once. The V gene is TRBV9, the J gene TRBJ2-2; TRBD1 matches 7 bases. Germline V gene lookup returns CDR1 SGDLS and CDR2 YYNGEE. Losses at the gene ends were 3 bases for V and 4 bases for J; bases not matched to a gene: 6. There are 15 residues in the CDR3. The DNA for the CDR3 is TGTGCCAGCAGCGGAAAAAACAGGGGCACCGGGGAGCTGTTTTTT. Translated: CASSGKNRGTGELFF.

The chain is built from TRBV6-5 and TRBJ1-6; TRBD1 is a possible D gene (5 bases). Between the trimmed V and J ends, which lost 3 bases and 10 bases, there was a span of 16 bases. Looked up from germline, CDR1 is MNHEY and CDR2 is SVGAGI. CDR3 length: 15 amino acids. The CDR3 protein is CASSYLTAAGSPLHF. DNA for the CDR3: TGTGCCAGCAGTTATCTGACAGCTGCAGGGTCACCCCTCCACTTT.

This rearrangement joins TRBV7-9 to TRBJ2-5; D is undetermined. The V end lost 5 bases, the J end lost 0 bases, and 22 bases lay between the germline ends. Germline values: CDR1 SEHNR, CDR2 FQNEAQ (reference sequence). CDR3 length: 18 amino acids. In DNA form, the CDR3 reads TGTGCCAGCAGCGCCGTTCCACTAAGGGCCAGGTACCAAGAGACCCAGTACTTC. It specifies CASSAVPLRARYQETQYF.

CDR3 residues: CAWSQGTEAYGYTF. The CDR3 DNA sequence: TGTGCCTGGAGTCAAGGGACAGAAGCCTATGGCTACACCTTC. The V gene is TRBV30, the J gene TRBJ1-2; 7 bases line up with TRBD1. The V and J ends lost 2 bases and 4 bases, in that order; junction bases with no gene match: 7. There are 14 residues in the CDR3. Germline V gene lookup returns CDR1 GTSNPN and CDR2 SVGIG (reference sequence).

The chain carries TRBV5-4 and TRBJ1-2; a possible D gene is TRBD1 (5 bases). The CDR3 runs to 17 residues. V was trimmed by 4 bases and J by 8 bases, leaving 27 bases between them. Germline loops: CDR1 SGHNT, CDR2 YYREEE (reference sequence). CDR3 nucleotides: TGTGCCAGCAGCCAAGAAAAAAGACAGCCTGATGGAAGGGGCTACACCTTC. This sequence encodes CASSQEKRQPDGRGYTF.

CDR3 in amino acids: CAWGRDSEQYF. The CDR3 DNA follows: TGTGCCTGGGGCAGGGACAGCGAGCAGTACTTC. The chain employs TRBV30 and TRBJ2-7, with 7 bases aligning to TRBD1. The CDR3 has 11 residues. V shed 5 bases and J 6 bases; nucleotides not matched to a gene: 4. Germline-derived CDR1 and CDR2 are GTSNPN and SVGIG (reference sequence).

J is TRBJ1-1 and V is TRBV9, with a weak D call TRBD1 (5 bases). V lost 4 bases, J lost 1 base, and 11 bases lay in between. Germline CDR1 and CDR2: SGDLS and YYNGEE. This CDR3 contains 14 residues. The CDR3 bases are TGTGCCAGCAGCAGACAGAGCGGGAACACTGAAGCTTTCTTT. It encodes CASSRQSGNTEAFF. Full variable domain (missing parts from reference TRBV9 and TRBJ1-1): DSGVTQTPKHLITATGQRVTLRCSPRSGDLSVYWYQQSLDQGLQFLIQYYNGEERAKGNILERFSAQQFPDLHSELNLSSLELGDSALYFCASSRQSGNTEAFFGQGTRLTVV.